The 6 T cell receptor beta chains below were found in one sample sequenced in a study of blood T cell repertoires in COVID-19. The repertoire was sequenced with immunoSEQ multiplex PCR; TCRdb's copy has only in-frame clones and lacks some. Of about 110,000 clones detected, approximately 85% appear once; the ten largest clones hold about 15%. What was sequenced was peripheral blood. These receptors were collected from a woman aged 60-75 years with acute or convalescent COVID-19.

In DNA form, the CDR3 reads TGTGCCAGTAGTATCTGGCGGGCAAATGAAAAACTGTTTTTT. Protein: CASSIWRANEKLFF. This chain links TRBV19 with TRBJ1-4, with D uncertain. Germline CDR1 LNHDA, CDR2 SQIVND (reference sequence). The CDR3 is 14 residues long. Trimming removed 3 bases at V and 5 bases at J, with 10 bases between.

The rearrangement joins TRBV9 to TRBJ2-3; 9 nucleotides align to TRBD2. CDR1 and CDR2 (germline): SGDLS, YYNGEE. V trimming: 3 bases; J trimming: 2 bases; junction bases outside the gene matches: 1. The CDR3 covers 14 residues. The CDR3 bases are TGTGCCAGCAGCGGCGGGGGGGACACAGATACGCAGTATTTT. Its protein product is CASSGGGDTDTQYF.

CDR3 region: CASAFRDTNYEQYF. The CDR3, as DNA: TGTGCCAGCGCGTTTAGGGACACTAACTACGAGCAGTACTTC. V is TRBV2 and J is TRBJ2-7; TRBD1 is a possible D gene (6 bases). Germline CDR1 is SNHLY and CDR2 is FYNNEI. The V end was cut by 8 bases, the J end by 3 bases, with 17 bases between. This CDR3 has 14 amino acids.

This clone has only one observation. The chain couples TRBV7-3 to TRBJ2-5; 7 bases agree with TRBD2. The CDR3 is 15 residues long. The ends lost 3 bases at V and 5 bases at J; junction bases unmatched: 9. In germline, CDR1 is SGHTA, CDR2 FQGTGA. The CDR3 sequence: CASSLRGIGSETQYF. The CDR3 nucleotides are TGTGCCAGCAGCTTGCGGGGGATTGGGAGCGAGACCCAGTACTTC.

The chain links TRBV6-2 or TRBV6-3 to TRBJ2-2; 8 bases align to TRBD2. This CDR3 is 15 amino acids long. Germline V CDR1 and CDR2: MNHEY, SVGEGT. V lost 5 bases and J lost 5; bases outside the gene matches: 7. The CDR3: CASSGGRPWTGELFF. The CDR3 DNA follows: TGTGCCAGCAGTGGCGGGAGGCCGTGGACCGGGGAGCTGTTTTTT.

The chain recombines TRBV7-9 with TRBJ1-2, with 12 nucleotides matching TRBD1. V shed 6 bases, J shed 7 bases, and the junction held 12 bases outside the gene matches. CDR3 length: 16 amino acids. From germline, CDR1 is SEHNR and CDR2 FQNEAQ (reference sequence). CDR3 bases: TGTGCCAGCAGGCCAACTCCGGGACAGGGGGCCGGTGGCTACACCTTC. Residues: CASRPTPGQGAGGYTF.